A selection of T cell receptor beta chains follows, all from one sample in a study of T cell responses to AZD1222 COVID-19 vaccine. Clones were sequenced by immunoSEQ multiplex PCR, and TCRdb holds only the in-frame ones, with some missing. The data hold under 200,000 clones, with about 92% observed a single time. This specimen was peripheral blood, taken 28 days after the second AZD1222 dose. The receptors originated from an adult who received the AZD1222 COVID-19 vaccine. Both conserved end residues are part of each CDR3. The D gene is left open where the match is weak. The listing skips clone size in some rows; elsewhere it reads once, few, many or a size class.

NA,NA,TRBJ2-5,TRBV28,CASSLRGRGQETQYF,TGTGCCAGCAGTTTGAGGGGGAGGGGGCAAGAGACCCAGTACTTC
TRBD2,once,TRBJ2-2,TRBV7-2,CASSFQRGSTGELFF,TGTGCCAGCAGCTTTCAGCGGGGAAGCACCGGGGAGCTGTTTTTT
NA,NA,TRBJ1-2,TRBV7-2,CASSLGTPDVYGYTF,TGTGCCAGCAGCCTCGGGACCCCCGACGTCTATGGCTACACCTTC
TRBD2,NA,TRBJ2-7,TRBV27,CASSSQPSGNYEQYF,TGTGCCAGCAGTTCCCAACCTAGCGGGAACTACGAGCAGTACTTC
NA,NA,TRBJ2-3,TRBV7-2,CASSVNGPGTYTDTQYF,TGTGCCAGCAGCGTAAACGGCCCGGGGACCTACACAGATACGCAGTATTTT
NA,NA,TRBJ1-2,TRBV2,CASSDRHQRLYGYTF,TGTGCCAGCAGTGACAGACACCAGAGACTCTATGGCTACACCTTC
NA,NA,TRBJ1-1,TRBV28,CASSLSNEAFF,TGTGCCAGCAGTTTATCCAATGAAGCTTTCTTT
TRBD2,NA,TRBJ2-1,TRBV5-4,CASSFGLAGFNEQFF,TGTGCCAGCAGCTTCGGACTAGCGGGGTTCAATGAGCAGTTCTTC
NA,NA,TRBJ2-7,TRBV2,CASSEETVGEQYF,TGTGCCAGCAGTGAGGAGACAGTAGGCGAGCAGTACTTC
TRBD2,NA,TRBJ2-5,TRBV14,CASSQARPSGGAGETQYF,TGTGCCAGCAGCCAAGCTAGGCCTAGCGGGGGGGCGGGAGAGACCCAGTACTTC
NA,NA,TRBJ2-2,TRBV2,CASSVRSGSNTGELFF,TGTGCCAGCAGTGTTCGATCCGGGTCGAACACCGGGGAGCTGTTTTTT
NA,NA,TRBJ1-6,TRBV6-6,CASSYGGGSFNSPLHF,TGTGCCAGCAGTTACGGTGGGGGGTCGTTTAATTCACCCCTCCACTTT
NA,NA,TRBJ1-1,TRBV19,CASSMLANTEAFF,TGTGCCAGTAGTATGCTCGCGAACACTGAAGCTTTCTTT
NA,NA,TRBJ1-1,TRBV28,CASRPEGFGDTEAFF,TGTGCCAGCAGACCCGAGGGATTTGGGGACACTGAAGCTTTCTTT
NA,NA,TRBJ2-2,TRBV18,CASSPLQGFAGELFF,TGTGCCAGCTCACCACTTCAGGGGTTCGCCGGGGAGCTGTTTTTT
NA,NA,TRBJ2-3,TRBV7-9,CASSLEWAGIDRTDTQYF,TGTGCCAGCAGCTTAGAGTGGGCAGGGATAGACCGCACAGATACGCAGTATTTT
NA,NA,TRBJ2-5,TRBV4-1,CASSQEGREETQYF,TGCGCCAGCAGCCAAGAGGGACGGGAGGAGACCCAGTACTTC
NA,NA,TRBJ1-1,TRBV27,CASSLSGAYPEAFF,TGTGCCAGCAGTTTAAGCGGGGCGTACCCTGAAGCTTTCTTT
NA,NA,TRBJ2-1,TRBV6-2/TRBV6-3,CASSPPSPNEQFF,TGTGCCAGCAGCCCTCCTAGCCCCAATGAGCAGTTCTTC
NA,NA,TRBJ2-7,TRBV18,CASSEGVPYEQYF,TGTGCCAGCTCAGAGGGGGTTCCATACGAGCAGTACTTC
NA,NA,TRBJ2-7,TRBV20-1,CSAKDRYEQYF,TGCAGTGCTAAGGACAGATACGAGCAGTACTTC
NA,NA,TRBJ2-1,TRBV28,CASSLMVTNEQFF,TGTGCCAGCAGTTTAATGGTAACTAATGAGCAGTTCTTC
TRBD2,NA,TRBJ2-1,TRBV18,CASSPPAAELAGVGNEQFF,TGTGCCAGCTCACCTCCCGCGGCAGAACTAGCGGGGGTGGGGAATGAGCAGTTCTTC
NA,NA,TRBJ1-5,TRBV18,CASSMGRVGSGQPQHF,TGTGCCAGCTCGATGGGACGGGTGGGGTCCGGTCAGCCCCAGCATTTT
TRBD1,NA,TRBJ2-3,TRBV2,CASSGQGSTDTQYF,TGTGCCAGCAGCGGACAGGGGAGCACAGATACGCAGTATTTT
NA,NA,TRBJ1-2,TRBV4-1,CASSQDIAGLAPTVGYGYTF,TGCGCCAGCAGCCAAGATATTGCCGGGCTAGCTCCAACGGTTGGCTATGGCTACACCTTC
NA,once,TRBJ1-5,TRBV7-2,CASSLGHQQGPQHF,TGTGCCAGCAGCTTAGGACACCAGCAGGGGCCCCAGCATTTT
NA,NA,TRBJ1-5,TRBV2,CASSDWRASNQPQHF,TGTGCCAGCAGTGATTGGAGGGCGAGCAATCAGCCCCAGCATTTT
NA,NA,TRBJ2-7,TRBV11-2,CASMKGDYEQYF,TGTGCCAGCATGAAGGGGGACTACGAGCAGTACTTC
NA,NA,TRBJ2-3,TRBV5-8,CADHQGGGTDTQYF,TGTGCAGATCATCAGGGTGGCGGCACAGATACGCAGTATTTT
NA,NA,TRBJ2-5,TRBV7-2,CASSLARERRETQYF,TGTGCCAGCAGCTTAGCCCGGGAGCGACGGGAGACCCAGTACTTC
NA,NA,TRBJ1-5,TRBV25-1,CASSEFAGINQPQHF,TGTGCCAGCAGTGAATTCGCGGGGATCAATCAGCCCCAGCATTTT
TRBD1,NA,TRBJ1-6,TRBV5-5,CASSLVLGQGNSPLHF,TGTGCCAGCAGCTTGGTTCTGGGACAGGGAAATTCACCCCTCCACTTT
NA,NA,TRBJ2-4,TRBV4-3,CASSQASAVVGWYF,TGCGCCAGCAGCCAAGCCTCCGCCGTTGTCGGATGGTACTTC
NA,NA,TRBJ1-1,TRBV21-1,CASSPRMQGVMNTEAFF,TGTGCCAGCAGCCCGCGGATGCAAGGGGTCATGAACACTGAAGCTTTCTTT
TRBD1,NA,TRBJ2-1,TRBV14,CASSFLDRANEQFF,TGTGCCAGCAGCTTCCTGGACAGGGCCAATGAGCAGTTCTTC
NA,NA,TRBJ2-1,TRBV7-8,CASSLAGLPEEQFF,TGTGCCAGCAGCTTAGCGGGACTCCCCGAGGAGCAGTTCTTC
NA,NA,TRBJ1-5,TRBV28,CASSFLSLRSNQPQHF,TGTGCCAGCAGTTTCCTGTCCTTAAGAAGCAATCAGCCCCAGCATTTT
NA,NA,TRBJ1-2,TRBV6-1,CASSEALLGRNYGYTF,TGTGCCAGCAGTGAAGCCCTCTTGGGACGGAACTATGGCTACACCTTC
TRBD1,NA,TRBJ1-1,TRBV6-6,CASSYSQGVNTEAFF,TGTGCCAGCAGTTACTCGCAGGGGGTAAACACTGAAGCTTTCTTT
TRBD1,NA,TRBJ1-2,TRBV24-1,CATSPQDRGNGYTF,TGTGCCACCAGTCCCCAGGACAGGGGCAATGGCTACACCTTC